This T cell receptor beta chain was observed in a study of blood T cell repertoires in COVID-19. Study overall: PBMCs, B-cell-depleted T cells, or T cells provided the cDNA or gDNA that made up the material.

Trimming stripped 6 bases from V and 1 base from J, with 12 bases between. This CDR3 contains 14 residues. CDR1 and CDR2 from the germline V gene are MDHEN and SYDVKM. Generated by immunoSEQ multiplex PCR, the TCRdb table keeps only in-frame clones and is missing some. Here the sample spans over 130,000 clones, over 80% being singletons. This clonotype was obtained from a man aged 55 to 70 with active or convalescent COVID-19. The sample comprised peripheral blood. The chain combines TRBV28 with TRBJ1-1; the D gene is possibly TRBD1 (6 bases). The DNA of the CDR3 is TGTGCCAGCAGCCTAAGAGGGGGGAACACTGAAGCTTTCTTT. This translates into CASSLRGGNTEAFF.